The next 27 T cell receptor beta chains were all read from a single sample in a study of blood T cell repertoires in COVID-19 (dated by TCRdb to 2020 to 2022). Library creation used the immunoSEQ multiplex PCR assay. The clones in this table, taken by TCRdb from immuneACCESS, are in-frame only. Not every clone is retained; where verified, under half of the shortfall comes from an unresolved V gene, and the cause of the rest is unknown. In all, the sample holds about 270,000 clones, and 82% of those were seen once. The ten largest make up less than 4% of the sample. Sample: peripheral blood. All receptors come from a woman under 30 with acute or convalescent COVID-19.

This chain links TRBV7-2 with TRBJ2-7; possibly TRBD1 for D (6 bases). The CDR3 sequence is 12 residues long. Germline V gene lookup returns CDR1 SGHTA and CDR2 FQGNSA. The V end was cut by 8 bases, the J end by 9 bases, with 17 bases between. The CDR3 reads CASGTGTRGQYF. CDR3 DNA: TGTGCCAGCGGGACGGGGACCAGGGGGCAGTACTTC.

The chain employs TRBV5-6 and TRBJ1-5; 7 bases map to TRBD1. The CDR3 totals 15 residues. The V and J ends lost 5 bases and 0 bases, in that order; junction bases with no gene match: 5. Germline loops: CDR1 SGHDT, CDR2 YYEEEE. The CDR3 nucleotides read TGTGCCAGCAGGAGACAGGGTTATAGCAATCAGCCCCAGCATTTT. Protein product: CASRRQGYSNQPQHF.

V gene TRBV6-2 or TRBV6-3 combines with J gene TRBJ2-3; 9 bases line up with TRBD2. This CDR3 is 20 amino acids long. Germline CDR1 MNHEY, CDR2 SVGEGT. Losses at the gene ends were 2 bases for V and 0 bases for J; bases not matched to a gene: 15. The CDR3: CASSYIEAGGRTPSTDTQYF. For the CDR3, the DNA is TGTGCCAGCAGTTACATAGAAGCGGGAGGACGAACCCCTAGCACAGATACGCAGTATTTT.

The J gene is TRBJ1-6, the V gene TRBV4-3, with D possibly being TRBD1 (5 bases). V was clipped by 0 bases and J by 2 bases, with 11 bases between them. CDR1 is LGHNA and CDR2 is YSLEER in the germline V gene. The CDR3 covers 17 residues. CDR3 sequence: CASSQDLGRTYNSPLHF. CDR3 in DNA: TGCGCCAGCAGCCAAGATTTGGGGCGCACCTATAATTCACCCCTCCACTTT.

The rearrangement links TRBV27 to TRBJ1-2, with 8 positions matching TRBD1. This CDR3 is built from 16 residues. Trimming at V came to 3 bases and at J to 2 bases, leaving 8 bases not matched to a gene. Germline assignment: CDR1 MNHEY and CDR2 SMNVEV (reference sequence). CDR3 nucleotide sequence: TGTGCCAGCAGTTTTGACAGGGGCGCAGGGAACTATGGCTACACCTTC. It specifies CASSFDRGAGNYGYTF.

V gene TRBV4-1 combines with J gene TRBJ2-1; the D gene is possibly TRBD2 (6 bases). Germline assignment: CDR1 MGHRA and CDR2 YSYEKL. V lost 0 bases, J lost 5 bases, and 8 bases lay in between. The length of the CDR3 is 14 residues. The CDR3 spells CASSQEGGNNEQFF. CDR3 bases: TGCGCCAGCAGCCAAGAGGGGGGTAACAATGAGCAGTTCTTC.

This chain joins TRBV6-5 and TRBJ1-6, with unresolved D. There are 15 residues in the CDR3. The germline V and J ends were trimmed by 0 bases and 14 bases, with 17 bases remaining between them. Germline CDR1 is MNHEY and CDR2 is SVGAGI. The CDR3 DNA is TGTGCCAGCAGTTACTCCGCGGAGGGAGCCGCGTCCCTCCACTTT. Protein product: CASSYSAEGAASLHF.

The V and J genes are TRBV30 and TRBJ1-1, with a tentative D call TRBD1 (6 bases). CDR3 length equals 13 residues. Germline lookup yields CDR1 GTSNPN and CDR2 SVGIG (reference sequence). V was pared by 2 bases and J by 4 bases, with 11 bases between. CDR3 DNA: TGTGCCTGGAGTACAGGGATCGGCACTGAAGCTTTCTTT. Residues: CAWSTGIGTEAFF.

This chain joins TRBV4-3 and TRBJ1-4; maybe TRBD1 (5 bases). Germline V gene sequence: CDR1 LGHNA, CDR2 YSLEER. The ends were cut back, 0 bases at V and 6 bases at J, with 17 bases in the middle. The CDR3 loop spans 17 amino acids. CDR3 in amino acids: CASSQEVGAGDYEKLFF. In DNA form, the CDR3 reads TGCGCCAGCAGCCAAGAAGTAGGGGCAGGCGATTATGAAAAACTGTTTTTT.

This clone was picked up one time. The rearrangement joins TRBV4-3 to TRBJ1-5, with unresolved D. CDR3 length: 17 amino acids. Germline CDR1 and CDR2: LGHNA and YSLEER. Trimming pared 0 bases from V and 0 bases from J, leaving 12 bases between. The CDR3 sequence: CASSQDPAVSSNQPQHF. As DNA, the CDR3 is TGCGCCAGCAGCCAAGATCCCGCAGTTTCTAGCAATCAGCCCCAGCATTTT.

V usage is TRBV13 and J usage is TRBJ2-7, with 7 positions matching TRBD1. V dropped 4 bases and J dropped 3; count of bases not matched to a gene: 6. Germline loops: CDR1 PRHDT, CDR2 FYEKMQ (reference sequence). The CDR3 covers 14 residues. The CDR3 DNA follows: TGTGCCAGCAGCTCGGGACAGCTTTTCTACGAGCAGTACTTC. It specifies CASSSGQLFYEQYF. Looking up the rest from reference TRBV13 and TRBJ2-7 gives the full variable domain: AAGVIQSPRHLIKEKRETATLKCYPIPRHDTVYWYQQGPGQDPQFLISFYEKMQSDKGSIPDRFSAQQFSDYHSELNMSSLELGDSALYFCASSSGQLFYEQYFGPGTRLTVT.

The chain uses TRBV12-3 or TRBV12-4 and TRBJ1-1; no definite D call. This CDR3 is built from 13 residues. Trimming pared 6 bases from V and 3 bases from J, leaving 11 bases between. CDR3 residues: CASRRFLDTEAFF. CDR3 bases: TGTGCCAGCAGACGGTTCCTAGACACTGAAGCTTTCTTT.

The rearrangement joins TRBV27 to TRBJ2-3; 7 positions match TRBD2. The germline V gene has CDR1 MNHEY and CDR2 SMNVEV (reference sequence). The CDR3 has 17 amino acids. V lost 6 bases and J lost 6; bases outside the gene matches: 18. The CDR3 here is CASRIAGSTLLTDTQYF. The DNA for the CDR3 is TGTGCCAGCAGAATAGCGGGTTCCACCCTTCTCACCGATACGCAGTATTTT.

The genes are TRBV7-2 and TRBJ1-1; 8 bases are a match to TRBD1. This CDR3 contains 14 residues. Germline assignment: CDR1 SGHTA and CDR2 FQGNSA. Unmatched junction bases numbered 6, after V lost 3 bases and J lost 6 bases. The CDR3 DNA is TGTGCCAGCAGCTTGGACAGGGAGGTCGCTGAAGCTTTCTTT. It is translated as CASSLDREVAEAFF.

The gene calls are TRBV11-1 and TRBJ2-5, with 9 positions matching TRBD2. Germline V gene sequence: CDR1 SGHAT, CDR2 FQDESV (reference sequence). The CDR3 extends over 15 amino acids. The junction had 5 bases not matched to a gene; V was cut back by 1 base and J by 5 bases. For the CDR3, the DNA is TGTGCCAGCAGCTTAGAAAGCGGGAGGATTGAGACCCAGTACTTC. Translated, it gives CASSLESGRIETQYF. Combining the CDR3 with reference TRBV11-1 and TRBJ2-5 gives the whole variable domain EAEVAQSPRYKITEKSQAVAFWCDPISGHATLYWYRQILGQGPELLVQFQDESVVDDSQLPKDRFSAERLKGVDSTLKIQPAELGDSAMYLCASSLESGRIETQYFGPGTRLLVL.

The V and J genes are TRBV24-1 and TRBJ2-2; the D is unclear. Germline V gene sequence: CDR1 KGHDR, CDR2 SFDVKD. This CDR3 spans 13 amino acids. The ends were cut back, 9 bases at V and 5 bases at J, with 12 bases in the middle. DNA for the CDR3: TGTGCCACCGTAGACTCGACTACCGGGGAGCTGTTTTTT. Translating it yields CATVDSTTGELFF.

This clone was seen a single time. The chain combines TRBV3-1 (or the pseudogene TRBV3-2) with TRBJ2-1; D gene unclear. The germline gives CDR1 LGHDT, CDR2 YNNKEL (reference sequence). V gave up 5 bases and J gave up 1 base, with 6 bases separating them. The CDR3 is 13 residues long. The CDR3: CASSYKSYNEQFF. CDR3 bases: TGTGCCAGCAGCTATAAATCCTACAATGAGCAGTTCTTC.

This rearrangement joins TRBV7-2 to TRBJ2-2; TRBD2 matches 9 bases. This CDR3 contains 17 residues. Germline CDR1 is SGHTA and CDR2 is FQGNSA. V dropped 2 bases and J dropped 2; count of bases not matched to a gene: 6. The CDR3 region is CASSLSLTSGNTGELFF. In nucleotides, the CDR3 is TGTGCCAGCAGCTTAAGTTTGACTAGCGGAAACACCGGGGAGCTGTTTTTT.

This sequence joins TRBV5-4 and TRBJ1-2, with 8 bases fitting TRBD1. The V segment lost 0 bases and the J segment 4 bases; nucleotides outside the gene matches: 2. Germline lookup yields CDR1 SGHNT and CDR2 YYREEE (reference sequence). The CDR3 is made up of 14 amino acids. CDR3 bases: TGTGCCAGCAGCTTGGATCAGGGGGCCTATGGCTACACCTTC. This gives the protein CASSLDQGAYGYTF.

The chain recombines TRBV4-3 with TRBJ2-7, with D maybe TRBD2 (5 bases). The CDR3 is made up of 14 amino acids. Trimming removed 1 base from V and 6 bases from J, with 13 bases in between. The germline CDR1 and CDR2 sequences are LGHNA and YSLEER. CDR3 protein: CASSQVLPGSEQYF. Here the CDR3 DNA reads TGCGCCAGCAGCCAAGTTCTCCCGGGGTCCGAGCAGTACTTC.

The V and J genes are TRBV6-5 and TRBJ2-7, with D possibly TRBD1 on 5 matching bases. This CDR3 spans 15 amino acids. The ends were cut back, 2 bases at V and 7 bases at J, with 18 bases in the middle. In germline, CDR1 is MNHEY, CDR2 SVGAGI. The CDR3 DNA reads TGTGCCAGCAGTTACAGGGCAGGGCCACCTTTGGAGCAGTACTTC. This translates into CASSYRAGPPLEQYF.

The rearrangement links TRBV9 to TRBJ2-1; D gene ambiguous. Trimming removed 0 bases from V and 4 bases from J, with 11 bases in between. Germline CDR1 reads SGDLS; CDR2 reads YYNGEE. This CDR3 region has 15 residues. CDR3 residues: CASSVGVSFYNEQFF. CDR3 DNA: TGTGCCAGCAGCGTAGGGGTTAGCTTTTACAATGAGCAGTTCTTC.

The chain is built from TRBV7-9 and TRBJ1-5; D gene unclear. V gave up 1 base and J gave up 1 base, with 11 bases separating them. Germline V gene lookup returns CDR1 SEHNR and CDR2 FQNEAQ (reference sequence). The CDR3 has 16 residues. CDR3 in amino acids: CASSLGGEVSNQPQHF. The CDR3, as DNA: TGTGCCAGCAGCTTAGGCGGGGAGGTCAGCAATCAGCCCCAGCATTTT.

The gene calls are TRBV10-2 and TRBJ2-6; TRBD1 agrees at 8 bases. CDR3 size: 15 residues. The germline gives CDR1 WSHSY, CDR2 SAAADI. V lost 1 base to trimming and J lost 13 bases; unmatched junction nucleotides: 9. The CDR3 bases are TGCGCCAGCAGTGAGTTGGGGACAGGCTCGGGGGTCCTGACTTTC. Protein product: CASSELGTGSGVLTF.

The chain recombines TRBV4-1 with TRBJ2-7, with D perhaps matching TRBD2 (5 bases). V lost 0 bases, J lost 9 bases, and 15 bases lay in between. The V gene's germline CDR1 is MGHRA and CDR2 YSYEKL. This CDR3 is built from 14 residues. The CDR3 protein is CASSQEGYYRGQYF. CDR3 in DNA: TGCGCCAGCAGCCAAGAGGGATACTACCGGGGGCAGTACTTC.

The rearrangement joins TRBV29-1 to TRBJ2-1; 8 bases align to TRBD1. V lost 6 bases to trimming and J lost 7 bases; unmatched junction nucleotides: 5. CDR1 SQVTM and CDR2 ANQGSEA come from the germline V gene. The CDR3 covers 12 residues. The CDR3 nucleotides are TGCAGCGTCATACAGGGGGAAAATGAGCAGTTCTTC. Translating it yields CSVIQGENEQFF.

This clone is a singleton in its sample. V usage is TRBV5-4 and J usage is TRBJ1-1; 8 bases match TRBD1. With 2 bases clipped from V and 3 bases from J, the junction kept 6 bases outside the gene matches. The length of the CDR3 is 15 residues. Germline V lookup: CDR1 SGHNT, CDR2 YYREEE (reference sequence). The CDR3 DNA is TGTGCCAGCAGCTTAAGTCTGACAGGGGACACTGAAGCTTTCTTT. Translating it yields CASSLSLTGDTEAFF.